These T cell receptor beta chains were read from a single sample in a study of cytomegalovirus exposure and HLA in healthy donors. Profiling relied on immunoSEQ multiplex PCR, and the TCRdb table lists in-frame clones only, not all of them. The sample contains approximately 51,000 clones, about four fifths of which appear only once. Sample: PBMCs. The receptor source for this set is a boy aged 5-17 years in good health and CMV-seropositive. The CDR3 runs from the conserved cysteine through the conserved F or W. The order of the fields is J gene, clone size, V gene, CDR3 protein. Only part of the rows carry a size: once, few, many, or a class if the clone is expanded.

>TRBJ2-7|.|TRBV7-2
CASSQGGQGGYEQYF
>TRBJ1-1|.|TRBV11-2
CASSRGGAFF
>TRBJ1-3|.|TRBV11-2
CASSLYRDSSSGNTIYF
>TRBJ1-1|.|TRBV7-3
CASSLMAGDGTEAFF
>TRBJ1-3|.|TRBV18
CASSPPNDRGGNAIYF
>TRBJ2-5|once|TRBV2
CASRQGGETQYF
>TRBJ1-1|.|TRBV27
CASGERGQSTEAFF
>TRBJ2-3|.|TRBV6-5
CVSTQGADQTDTQYF
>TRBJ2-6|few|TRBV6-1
CASTLRNGANVLTF
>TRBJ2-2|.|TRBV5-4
CASSLGTGGNTGELFF
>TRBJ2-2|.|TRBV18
CASRTGTGELFF
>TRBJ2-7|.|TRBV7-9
CASSPTSGGDAYEQYF
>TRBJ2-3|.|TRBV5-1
CASSFYMDTQYF
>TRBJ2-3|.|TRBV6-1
CASSESLSYGDREADTQYF
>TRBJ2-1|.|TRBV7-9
CASSGGGNNEQFF
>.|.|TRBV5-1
CASSLVPASGDYEQYF
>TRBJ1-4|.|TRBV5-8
CASSLRGGEKLFF
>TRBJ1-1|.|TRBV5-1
CASRTGENTEAFF
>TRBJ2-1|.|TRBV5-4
CASSLDRVGEQFF
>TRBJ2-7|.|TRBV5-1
CASSLGQLYEQYF
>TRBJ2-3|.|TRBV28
CASRPGGTDTQYF
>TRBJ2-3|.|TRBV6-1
CASSEFGETSTDTQYF
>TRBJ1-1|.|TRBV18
CASSPPGQGLANTEAFF
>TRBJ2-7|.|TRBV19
CASSIRQGHEQYF